Sequencing of this T cell receptor (beta chain) was carried out in a study of blood T cells in healthy people across ages. Using a J-beta primer mix together with a sample-barcoded 5' primer, a second PCR was run for about 7 to 12 cycles. TCRdb reanalysed the 5' RACE reads using MiXCR and keeps one entry per CDR3 protein. This sample has approximately 700,000 distinct CDR3 sequences, with roughly 32% found just once. In its sample, this clonotype was seen many times. J lost 10 bases, V lost 2 bases, and 1 base had no gene match. Germline V lookup: CDR1 SGHTA, CDR2 FQGNSA. This CDR3 has 12 residues. V is TRBV7-2 and J is TRBJ2-3; TRBD1 matches at 9 bases. What was sequenced was blood. This clonotype originated in a woman of 80 years or more in good health. The CDR3: CASSLRDRAQYF. The CDR3 nucleotides read TGTGCCAGCAGCTTAAGGGACAGGGCGCAGTATTTT.